This is a list of T cell receptor beta chains from one sample in a study of shared clonotypes between healthy human individuals. Libraries were prepared by immunoSEQ multiplex PCR; TCRdb keeps only in-frame clonotypes and omits some of them. The sample comprises hundreds of thousands of clones, 75% to 85% of which are singletons, and under 15% rests with the top ten. Material: PBMCs. Receptors originate from a middle-aged woman in good health. Some clones in this sample may be carry-over from other donors' samples. Each CDR3 is given with its conserved first and last residue. The D gene is left open where the match is weak. The listing skips clone size in some rows; elsewhere it reads once, few, many or a size class.

d_gene,abundance,j_gene,v_gene,CDR3nt,CDR3aa
.,.,TRBJ2-7,TRBV11-2,TGTGCCAGCAACCCACCGCGGACCCAAGCCCTATACGAGCAGTACTTC,CASNPPRTQALYEQYF
.,.,TRBJ1-1,TRBV20-1,TGCAGTGTCTCGTTCAGGGGAAAAGCTTTCTTT,CSVSFRGKAFF
TRBD2,.,TRBJ2-1,TRBV2,TGTGCCAGCAGAGCCGGACTAGCGGGAGTGCGTGAGCAGTTCTTC,CASRAGLAGVREQFF
TRBD2,once,TRBJ2-3,TRBV11-3,TGTGCCAGCAGCCCGGGACTAGCGGTCACAGATACGCAGTATTTT,CASSPGLAVTDTQYF
.,.,TRBJ1-1,TRBV6-1,TGTGCCAGCACTATCGGGTCGAACACTGAAGCTTTCTTT,CASTIGSNTEAFF
TRBD2,.,TRBJ2-6,TRBV15,TGTGCCACCAGCAGAGATCGGGCTAGCGGGAGTTCTGGGGCCAACGTCCTGACTTTC,CATSRDRASGSSGANVLTF
TRBD2,.,TRBJ2-3,TRBV7-8,TGTGCCAGCAGCACCGGACTAGCGGGAATGGCGCAGTATTTT,CASSTGLAGMAQYF
.,few,TRBJ2-4,TRBV6-6,TGTGCCAGCTCTGGGGGGCCCAAAAACATTCAGTACTTC,CASSGGPKNIQYF
.,.,TRBJ2-1,TRBV7-2,TGTGCCAGCAGCTTAGCCGGGGCTATCTCCTACAATGAGCAGTTCTTC,CASSLAGAISYNEQFF
.,.,TRBJ2-7,TRBV5-1,TGCGCCAGCAGCTTGGCCGGGACGGATGCTTCCTACGAGCAGTACTTC,CASSLAGTDASYEQYF
.,.,TRBJ1-5,TRBV4-2,TGTGCCAGCAGCCAAGACTCCATGCAGCCCCAGCATTTT,CASSQDSMQPQHF
TRBD2,.,TRBJ2-7,TRBV6-1,TGTGCCAGCAGTGTAGGCGGGAGAAAGGACTACGAGCAGTACTTC,CASSVGGRKDYEQYF
.,.,TRBJ2-3,TRBV20-1,TGCAGTGCTATCTACCCAGATACGCAGTATTTT,CSAIYPDTQYF
.,.,TRBJ2-1,TRBV2,TGTGCCAGCAGCAAAGAGGCTGTCTTGCAGTTCTTC,CASSKEAVLQFF
.,.,TRBJ1-3,TRBV15,TGTGCCACCAGCAGAGATCTGGGTTTCGGAAACACCATATATTTT,CATSRDLGFGNTIYF
.,.,TRBJ2-3,TRBV18,TGTGCCAGCTCACCTATTAGCGGAGAGAGGATTTATGGCACAGATACGCAGTATTTT,CASSPISGERIYGTDTQYF